These T cell receptor beta chains were read from a single sample in a study of blood T cell repertoires in COVID-19. Assay: immunoSEQ multiplex PCR; the TCRdb copy retains only in-frame clones and omits some. The sample consists of under 8,000 clones, roughly 80% of them appearing once. Sequencing was done on a sample of peripheral blood. These receptors were collected from a human donor with active COVID-19. The donor label of this sample is uncertain. Each CDR3 is given without its conserved first and last residue. Fields, in order: J gene, V gene, CDR3 protein.

>TRBJ1-2|TRBV7-3
ASSLTTMDGYT
>TRBJ2-3|TRBV3-1/TRBV3-2
ASSQDISSGKDPDTQY
>TRBJ2-5|TRBV5-4
ASSYGTIEATQY
>TRBJ2-3|TRBV28
ASTREATDTQY
>TRBJ2-7|TRBV4-1
ASSPRRDRGFQVAYEQY
>TRBJ2-3|TRBV9
ASSDGQGGDTQY
>TRBJ1-5|TRBV10-3
AISDGGGRDSNQPQH
>TRBJ2-1|TRBV19
ASSIPLDRETYNEQF
>TRBJ1-2|TRBV5-6
ASSMVADRGSYGYT
>TRBJ2-2|TRBV4-1
ASSQATGLSAGELF
>TRBJ2-3|TRBV19
ASSVQGRGTDTQY
>TRBJ1-2|TRBV5-1
ASSDRGQGYGYT
>TRBJ1-6|TRBV6-2/TRBV6-3
ASSYSLIVGRNSPLH
>TRBJ1-1|TRBV25-1
ASSERGPTEAF
>TRBJ2-3|TRBV19
ASSLGGGPSTDTQY
>TRBJ1-2|TRBV30
AWSVEAAPSYT